The following is a T cell receptor (beta chain) sequence with its context. Its antigen is unknown. Measured with immunoSEQ multiplex PCR; TCRdb has only the in-frame clones, and not every one. Here the sample spans roughly 230,000 clones, less than 95% being singletons. This sample was taken from a study of cytomegalovirus exposure and HLA in healthy donors. On the study more broadly: The same platform was used for the 90 to 150 validation repertoires as for the approximately 630 first-cohort repertoires, as reported in a later analysis.

General observations from the study: It was reportedly the case that the classifier diagnosed cytomegalovirus status with high specificity and sensitivity. Under in vitro conditions, three CMV-associated chains were confirmed as specific for CMV antigens. Researchers counted over 150 TCR beta chains as cytomegalovirus-associated.

Per germline, CDR1 MNHEY and CDR2 SVGAGI. This CDR3 comprises 15 residues. Trimming cost V 5 bases and J 4 bases; bases outside gene matches: 8. The chain combines TRBV6-5 with TRBJ1-5; 7 positions match TRBD1. The clonotype comes from a woman under 40 in good health and CMV-seronegative. Specimen: PBMCs. Here the CDR3 reads CASSPQGKGNQPQHF. The CDR3 bases are TGTGCCAGCAGTCCACAGGGGAAGGGTAATCAGCCCCAGCATTTT.